The sequence of this T cell receptor beta chain was determined in a study of blood T cells in healthy people across ages. Study information: Per every two T cells, about one barcoded beta molecule was captured by template switching.

This clonotype was recorded a few times. Its antigen remains unknown. Study-wide points: There was no known CMV status for donors, so expanded clonotype changes were possibly confounded. Investigators treated diversity estimates from one million T cells as underestimates. Observed TCR beta diversity per million T cells went down as age went up. This fall followed a roughly linear course with age.

Together with a sample-barcoded 5' primer, a J-beta primer mix was included in a second PCR lasting roughly 6 to 12 cycles. TCRdb processed the 5' RACE reads anew with MiXCR; each CDR3 protein has one entry. Of 500,000 to 600,000 distinct CDR3 sequences in the sample, 27% were seen once. This CDR3 is 14 amino acids long. Germline-derived CDR1 and CDR2 are MNHEY and SVGAGI. Trimming pared 2 bases from V and 3 bases from J, leaving 11 bases between. The sample consisted of blood. The TCR was taken from a woman between 65 and 79 years old in good health. The V call is TRBV6-5, the J call TRBJ2-7; no definite D call. CDR3 nucleotide sequence: TGTGCCAGCAGTTACCAGTCTATTAGCTACGAGCAGTACTTC. Amino acid sequence: CASSYQSISYEQYF.